This T cell receptor beta chain is drawn from a study of T cell responses to AZD1222 COVID-19 vaccine. Assay used: immunoSEQ multiplex PCR; TCRdb lists only in-frame clones, some missing. The sample carries 200,000 to 250,000 clones, less than 95% recorded once. Whole-study results and caveats: The study identified only six AZD1222 recipients as seropositive at baseline.

For this clone: Its target is not known.

This CDR3 has 14 amino acids. Trimming removed 3 bases from V and 9 bases from J; junction bases left unmatched: 7. The germline V gene encodes CDR1 LGHDT and CDR2 YNNKEL (reference sequence). The material was peripheral blood, obtained 28 days after the second dose of the MenACWY control vaccine. The receptor was isolated from an adult who received the MenACWY meningococcal vaccine as a control. This chain links TRBV3-1 (or the pseudogene TRBV3-2) with TRBJ2-1, with 8 bases that match TRBD2. The CDR3 DNA reads as TGTGCCAGCAGCCATGGCGGGGGGAGGGGTGAGCAGTTCTTC. Amino acids: CASSHGGGRGEQFF.